This TCR beta chain was found in a study of blood T cells in healthy people across ages. This clonotype was detected a few times. Every donor provided around 10 milliliters of peripheral blood. The extraction recovered at least 5.5 micrograms of total RNA per sample. A J-beta primer mix and a sample-barcoded 5' primer were used in a second PCR of about 6 to 12 cycles. TCRdb reprocessed the 5' RACE reads via MiXCR and lists one record per CDR3 protein. The sample carries about 810,000 distinct CDR3 sequences, under 40% recorded once. The TCR comes from a man aged 18 to 35 in good health. Sequencing used blood.

CDR3 residues: CSAPTARLAKNIQYF. CDR3 sequence (DNA): TGCAGTGCTCCCACTGCCAGGCTAGCCAAAAACATTCAGTACTTC. The V gene is TRBV20-1, the J gene TRBJ2-4; D not certain. Deletions cut 5 bases from V and 0 bases from J, with 14 bases between. This CDR3 spans 15 amino acids. Germline assignment: CDR1 DFQATT and CDR2 SNEGSKA (reference sequence).